The sequence of this T cell receptor beta chain was determined in a study of shared clonotypes between healthy human individuals. Turning to the study itself: CD8 memory received one plate per donor, CD8 naive two, CD4 memory three and CD4 naive three. Study-wide findings and caveats: Non-shared clonotypes were found to have lower generation probabilities than the clonotypes that were shared by all four of the sorted-subset donors.

This clone was counted a single time. Its cognate antigen is unknown. Assay execution proceeded at the deep level. The material for each subset, its genomic DNA, was split evenly across several immunoSEQ plates. TCRdb's copy holds only in-frame clones and misses some; the assay was immunoSEQ multiplex PCR. The repertoire holds hundreds of thousands of clones, with roughly 96% as singletons. Naive CD8 isolation took CD45RO-negative cells positively selected for CCR7 and excluded terminally differentiated effector memory CD45RA+ cells. This receptor was identified in a woman in her thirties in good health. Sequenced material: naive CD8+ T cells sorted from blood.

The CDR3 reads CASSRPIYNEQFF. CDR3 coding DNA: TGTGCCAGCAGCCGCCCAATTTACAATGAGCAGTTCTTC. This chain connects TRBV27 to TRBJ2-1; unclear D gene. V was pared by 6 bases and J by 4 bases, with 10 bases between. Per the germline V gene, CDR1 is MNHEY and CDR2 is SMNVEV (reference sequence). This CDR3 spans 13 amino acids.